This T cell receptor (beta chain) was profiled in a study of T cell responses to AZD1222 COVID-19 vaccine. Germline assignment: CDR1 MNHEY and CDR2 SVGAGI. Trimming shortened V by 5 bases and J by 4 bases, and 9 bases separated the two germline ends. This CDR3 is built from 14 residues. Sequencing used immunoSEQ multiplex PCR; TCRdb keeps in-frame clones, though not all of them. The repertoire consists of some 110,000 clones, with roughly 90% occurring once and the leading ten covering about 2.5%. The TCR was taken from an adult in good health. The sequenced sample was peripheral blood, obtained on day 0 of AZD1222 vaccination. The chain is built from TRBV6-5 and TRBJ1-6; D might be TRBD1 (5 bases). The CDR3 DNA reads as TGTGCCAGCAGTAGCAGGGTGTATAATTCACCCCTCCACTTT. Its protein product is CASSSRVYNSPLHF.